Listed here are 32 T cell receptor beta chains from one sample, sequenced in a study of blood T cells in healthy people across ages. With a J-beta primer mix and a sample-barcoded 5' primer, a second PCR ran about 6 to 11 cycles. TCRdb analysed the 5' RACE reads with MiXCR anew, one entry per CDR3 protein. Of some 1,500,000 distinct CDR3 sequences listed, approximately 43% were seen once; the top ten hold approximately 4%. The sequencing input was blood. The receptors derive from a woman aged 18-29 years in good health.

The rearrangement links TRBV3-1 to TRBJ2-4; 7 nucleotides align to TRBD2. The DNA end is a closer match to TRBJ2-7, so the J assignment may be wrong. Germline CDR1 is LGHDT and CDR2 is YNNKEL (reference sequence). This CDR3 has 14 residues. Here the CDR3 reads CASSQTSALYEQYF. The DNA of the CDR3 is TGTGCCAGCAGCCAAACTAGCGCACTCTACGAGCAGTACTTC.

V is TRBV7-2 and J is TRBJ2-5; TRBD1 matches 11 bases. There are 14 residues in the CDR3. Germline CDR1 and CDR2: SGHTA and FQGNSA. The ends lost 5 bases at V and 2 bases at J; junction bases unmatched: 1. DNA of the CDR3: TGTGCCAGCAGCGGACAGGGGGCGCAAGAGACCCAGTACTTC. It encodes CASSGQGAQETQYF.

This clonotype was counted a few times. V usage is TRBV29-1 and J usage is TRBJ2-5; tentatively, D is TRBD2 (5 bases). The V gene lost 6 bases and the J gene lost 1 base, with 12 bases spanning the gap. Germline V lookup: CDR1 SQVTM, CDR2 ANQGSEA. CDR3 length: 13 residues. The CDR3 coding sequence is TGCAGCGTGGGAGACCAGATCCAAGAGACCCAGTACTTC. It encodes CSVGDQIQETQYF.

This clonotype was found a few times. CDR3 sequence: CASSQDARVKSPLHF. DNA for the CDR3: TGCGCCAGCAGCCAAGACGCCAGGGTGAAGTCACCCCTCCACTTT. This chain uses TRBV4-3 with TRBJ1-6; maybe TRBD1 (5 bases). Trimming pared 0 bases from V and 10 bases from J, leaving 13 bases between. Per the germline V gene, CDR1 is LGHNA and CDR2 is YSLEER. The length of the CDR3 is 15 residues.

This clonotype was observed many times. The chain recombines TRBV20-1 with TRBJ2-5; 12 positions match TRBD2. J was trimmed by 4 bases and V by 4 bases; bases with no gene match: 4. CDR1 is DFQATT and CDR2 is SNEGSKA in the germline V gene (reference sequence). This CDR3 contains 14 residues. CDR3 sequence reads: CSAILGLAGETQYF. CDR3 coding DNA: TGCAGTGCTATACTGGGACTAGCGGGAGAGACCCAGTACTTC.

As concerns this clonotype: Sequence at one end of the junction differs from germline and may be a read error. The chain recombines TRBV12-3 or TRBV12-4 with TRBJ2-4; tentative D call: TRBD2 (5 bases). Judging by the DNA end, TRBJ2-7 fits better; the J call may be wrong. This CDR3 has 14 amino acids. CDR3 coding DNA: TGTGCCACCAGTTTCAGCGGCAGAAAGTACGAGCAGTACTTC. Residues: CATSFSGRKYEQYF.

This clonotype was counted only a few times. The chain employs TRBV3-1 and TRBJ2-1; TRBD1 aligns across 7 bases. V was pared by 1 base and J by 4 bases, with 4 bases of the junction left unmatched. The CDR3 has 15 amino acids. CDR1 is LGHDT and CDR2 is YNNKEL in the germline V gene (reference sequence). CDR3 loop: CASSQVGQTYNEQFF. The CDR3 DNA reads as TGTGCCAGCAGCCAAGTGGGACAGACTTACAATGAGCAGTTCTTC.

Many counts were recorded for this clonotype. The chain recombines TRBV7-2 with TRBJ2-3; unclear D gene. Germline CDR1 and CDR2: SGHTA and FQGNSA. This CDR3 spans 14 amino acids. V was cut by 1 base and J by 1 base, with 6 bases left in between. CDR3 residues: CASSLGWGTDTQYF. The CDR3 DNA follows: TGTGCCAGCAGCTTAGGTTGGGGCACAGATACGCAGTATTTT.

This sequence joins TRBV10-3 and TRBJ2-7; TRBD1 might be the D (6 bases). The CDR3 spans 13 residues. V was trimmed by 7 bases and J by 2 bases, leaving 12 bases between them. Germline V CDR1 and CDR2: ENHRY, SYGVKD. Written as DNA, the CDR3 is TGTGCCATCACTGACAGGACTCCCTACGAGCAGTACTTC. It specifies CAITDRTPYEQYF.

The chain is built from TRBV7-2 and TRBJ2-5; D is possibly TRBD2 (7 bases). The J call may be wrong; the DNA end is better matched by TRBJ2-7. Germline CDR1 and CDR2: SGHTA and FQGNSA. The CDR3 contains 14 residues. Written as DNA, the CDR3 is TGTGCCAGCAGCCCAGGGGCGGGAGTGAACGAGCAGTACTTC. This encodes CASSPGAGVNEQYF.

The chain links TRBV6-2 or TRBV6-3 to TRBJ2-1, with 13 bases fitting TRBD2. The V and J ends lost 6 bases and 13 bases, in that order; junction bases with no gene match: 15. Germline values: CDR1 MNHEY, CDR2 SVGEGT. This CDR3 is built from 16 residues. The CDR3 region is CASSQTSGRILETQFF. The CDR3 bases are TGTGCCAGCAGCCAGACTAGCGGGAGGATCTTGGAGACCCAGTTCTTC.

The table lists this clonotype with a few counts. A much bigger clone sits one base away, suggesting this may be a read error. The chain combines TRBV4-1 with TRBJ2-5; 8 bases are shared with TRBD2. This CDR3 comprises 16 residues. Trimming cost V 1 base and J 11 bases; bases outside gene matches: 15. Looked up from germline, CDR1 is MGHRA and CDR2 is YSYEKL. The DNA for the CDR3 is TGCGCCAGCAGCCAAGTCCGACTAGCGACGAGGAATGAGCAGTACTTC. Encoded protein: CASSQVRLATRNEQYF.

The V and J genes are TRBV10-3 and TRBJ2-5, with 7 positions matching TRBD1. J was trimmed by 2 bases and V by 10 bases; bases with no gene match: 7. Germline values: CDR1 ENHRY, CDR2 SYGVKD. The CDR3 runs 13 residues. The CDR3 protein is CATGDRAQETQYF. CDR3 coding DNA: TGTGCCACAGGAGACAGGGCACAAGAGACCCAGTACTTC.

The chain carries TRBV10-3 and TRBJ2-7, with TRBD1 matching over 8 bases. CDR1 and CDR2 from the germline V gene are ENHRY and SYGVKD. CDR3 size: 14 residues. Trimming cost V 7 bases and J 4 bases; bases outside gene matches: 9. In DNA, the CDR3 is TGTGCCATCACCTCGGAGGACAGGGCGTACGAGCAGTACTTC. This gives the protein CAITSEDRAYEQYF.

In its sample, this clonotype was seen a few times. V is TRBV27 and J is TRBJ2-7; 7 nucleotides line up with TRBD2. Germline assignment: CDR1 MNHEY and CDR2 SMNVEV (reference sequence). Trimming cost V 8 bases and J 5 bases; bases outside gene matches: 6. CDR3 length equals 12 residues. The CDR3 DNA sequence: TGTGCCAGCGGGGAGGGTACCCACGAGCAGTACTTC. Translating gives CASGEGTHEQYF.

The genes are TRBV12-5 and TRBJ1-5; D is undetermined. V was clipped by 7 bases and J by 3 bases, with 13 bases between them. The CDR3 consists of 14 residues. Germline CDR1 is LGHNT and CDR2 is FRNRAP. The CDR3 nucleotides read TGTGCTAGTGCCTCCGGGCAGGACAATCAGCCCCAGCATTTT. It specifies CASASGQDNQPQHF.

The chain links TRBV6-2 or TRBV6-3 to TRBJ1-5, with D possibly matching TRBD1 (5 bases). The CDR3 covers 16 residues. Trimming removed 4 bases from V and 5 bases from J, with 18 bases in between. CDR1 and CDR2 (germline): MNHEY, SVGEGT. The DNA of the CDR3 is TGTGCCAGCAGTTCCCCTTTCGGGGGTAGGTATCAGCCCCAGCATTTT. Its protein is CASSSPFGGRYQPQHF.

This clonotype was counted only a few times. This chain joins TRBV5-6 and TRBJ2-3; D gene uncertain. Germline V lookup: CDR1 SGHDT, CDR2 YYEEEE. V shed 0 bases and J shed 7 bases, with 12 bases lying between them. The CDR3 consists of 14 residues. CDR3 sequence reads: CASSLDRSTNTQYF. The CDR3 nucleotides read TGTGCCAGCAGCTTGGACAGAAGCACGAATACGCAGTATTTT.

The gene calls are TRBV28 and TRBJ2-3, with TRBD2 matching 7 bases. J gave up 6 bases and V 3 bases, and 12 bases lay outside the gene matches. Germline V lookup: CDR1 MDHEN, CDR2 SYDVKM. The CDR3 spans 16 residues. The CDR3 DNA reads TGTGCCAGCAGTTTCGCCGGGACTATCCTTGGGGATACGCAGTATTTT. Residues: CASSFAGTILGDTQYF.

The CDR3 spells CATTDRGSNEQYF. CDR3 in DNA: TGTGCCACCACGGACAGGGGAAGCAATGAGCAGTACTTC. The chain couples TRBV24-1 to TRBJ2-5, with 9 bases lining up with TRBD1. The CDR3 spans 13 residues. CDR1 and CDR2 (germline): KGHDR, SFDVKD. Trimming removed 8 bases from V and 11 bases from J; junction bases left unmatched: 11.

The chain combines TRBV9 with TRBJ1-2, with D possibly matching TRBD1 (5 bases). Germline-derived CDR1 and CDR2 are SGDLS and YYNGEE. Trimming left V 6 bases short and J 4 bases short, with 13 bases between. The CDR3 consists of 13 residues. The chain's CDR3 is CASNGQGVYGYTF. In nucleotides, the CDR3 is TGTGCCAGCAACGGGCAGGGTGTCTATGGCTACACCTTC.

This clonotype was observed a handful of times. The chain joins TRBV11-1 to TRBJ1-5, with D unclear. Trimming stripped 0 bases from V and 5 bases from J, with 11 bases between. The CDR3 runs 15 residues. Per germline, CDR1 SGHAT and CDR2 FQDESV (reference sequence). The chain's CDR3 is CASSLALRGDQPQHF. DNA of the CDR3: TGTGCCAGCAGCTTAGCTCTTCGTGGGGATCAGCCCCAGCATTTT.

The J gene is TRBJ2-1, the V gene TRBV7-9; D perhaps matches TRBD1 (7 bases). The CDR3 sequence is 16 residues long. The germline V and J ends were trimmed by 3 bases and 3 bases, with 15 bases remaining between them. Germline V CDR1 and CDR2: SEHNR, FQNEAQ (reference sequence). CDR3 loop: CASSFPGDSYYNEQFF. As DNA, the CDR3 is TGTGCCAGCAGCTTTCCGGGGGACAGTTACTACAATGAGCAGTTCTTC.

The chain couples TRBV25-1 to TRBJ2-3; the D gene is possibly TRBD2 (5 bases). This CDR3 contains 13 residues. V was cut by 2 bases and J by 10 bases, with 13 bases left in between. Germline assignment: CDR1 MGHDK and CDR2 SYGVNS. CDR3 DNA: TGTGCCAGCAGTGAAGAAGGCTGGGGAGCGCAGTATTTT. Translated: CASSEEGWGAQYF.

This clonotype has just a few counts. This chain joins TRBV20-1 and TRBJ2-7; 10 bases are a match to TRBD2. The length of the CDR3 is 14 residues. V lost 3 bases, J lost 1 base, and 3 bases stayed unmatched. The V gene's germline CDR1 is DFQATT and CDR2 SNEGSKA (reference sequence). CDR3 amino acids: CSARSSGRSYEQYF. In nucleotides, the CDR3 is TGCAGTGCTAGGAGTAGCGGGAGGTCCTACGAGCAGTACTTC.

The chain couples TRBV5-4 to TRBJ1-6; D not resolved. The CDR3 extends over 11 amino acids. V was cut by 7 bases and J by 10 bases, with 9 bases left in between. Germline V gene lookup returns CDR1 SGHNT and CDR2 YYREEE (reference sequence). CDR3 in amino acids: CASGWESPLHF. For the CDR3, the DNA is TGTGCCAGCGGGTGGGAGTCACCCCTCCACTTT.

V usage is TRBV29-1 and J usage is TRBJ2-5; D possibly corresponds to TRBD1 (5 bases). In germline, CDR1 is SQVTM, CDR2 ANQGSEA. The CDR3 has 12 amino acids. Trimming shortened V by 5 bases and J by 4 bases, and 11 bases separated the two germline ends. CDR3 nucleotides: TGCAGCGTTCTCCAGGGTGGAGAGACCCAGTACTTC. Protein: CSVLQGGETQYF.

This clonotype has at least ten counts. The CDR3 DNA reads TGTGCCAGCAGAGAGGCGGGAGGATCCTACGAGCAGTACTTC. Residues: CASREAGGSYEQYF. The V gene is TRBV27, the J gene TRBJ2-7; TRBD2 matches 8 bases. The germline CDR1 and CDR2 sequences are MNHEY and SMNVEV (reference sequence). The J segment lost 1 base and the V segment lost 6 bases, leaving 5 bases of the junction unmatched. The CDR3 runs 14 residues.

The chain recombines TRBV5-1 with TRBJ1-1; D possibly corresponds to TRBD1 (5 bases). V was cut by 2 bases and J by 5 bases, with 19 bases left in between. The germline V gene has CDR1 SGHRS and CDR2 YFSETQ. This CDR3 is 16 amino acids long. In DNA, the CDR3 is TGCGCCAGCAGCTTAGGTCAGGGCACATCTGTAACTGAAGCTTTCTTT. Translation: CASSLGQGTSVTEAFF.

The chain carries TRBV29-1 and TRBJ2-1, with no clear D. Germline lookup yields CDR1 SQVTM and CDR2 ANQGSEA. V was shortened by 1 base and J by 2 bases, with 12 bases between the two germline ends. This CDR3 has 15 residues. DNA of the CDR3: TGCAGCGTTGAAGGTCGGTCTGTCGCCTACAATGAGCAGTTCTTC. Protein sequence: CSVEGRSVAYNEQFF.

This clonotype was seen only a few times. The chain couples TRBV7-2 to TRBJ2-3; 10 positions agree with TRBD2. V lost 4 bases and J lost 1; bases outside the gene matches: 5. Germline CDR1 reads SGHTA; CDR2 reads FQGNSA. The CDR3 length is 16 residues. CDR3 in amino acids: CASSSLAGGRTDTQYF. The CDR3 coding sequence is TGTGCCAGCAGCTCCTTAGCGGGAGGACGCACAGATACGCAGTATTTT.

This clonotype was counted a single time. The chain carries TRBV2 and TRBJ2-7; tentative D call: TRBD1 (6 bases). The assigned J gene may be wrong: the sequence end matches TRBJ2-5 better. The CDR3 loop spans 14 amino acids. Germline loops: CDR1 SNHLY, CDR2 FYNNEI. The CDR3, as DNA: TGTGCCAGCAGCGTCACTCCGGGACAAAGGACCCAGTACTTC. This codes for CASSVTPGQRTQYF.